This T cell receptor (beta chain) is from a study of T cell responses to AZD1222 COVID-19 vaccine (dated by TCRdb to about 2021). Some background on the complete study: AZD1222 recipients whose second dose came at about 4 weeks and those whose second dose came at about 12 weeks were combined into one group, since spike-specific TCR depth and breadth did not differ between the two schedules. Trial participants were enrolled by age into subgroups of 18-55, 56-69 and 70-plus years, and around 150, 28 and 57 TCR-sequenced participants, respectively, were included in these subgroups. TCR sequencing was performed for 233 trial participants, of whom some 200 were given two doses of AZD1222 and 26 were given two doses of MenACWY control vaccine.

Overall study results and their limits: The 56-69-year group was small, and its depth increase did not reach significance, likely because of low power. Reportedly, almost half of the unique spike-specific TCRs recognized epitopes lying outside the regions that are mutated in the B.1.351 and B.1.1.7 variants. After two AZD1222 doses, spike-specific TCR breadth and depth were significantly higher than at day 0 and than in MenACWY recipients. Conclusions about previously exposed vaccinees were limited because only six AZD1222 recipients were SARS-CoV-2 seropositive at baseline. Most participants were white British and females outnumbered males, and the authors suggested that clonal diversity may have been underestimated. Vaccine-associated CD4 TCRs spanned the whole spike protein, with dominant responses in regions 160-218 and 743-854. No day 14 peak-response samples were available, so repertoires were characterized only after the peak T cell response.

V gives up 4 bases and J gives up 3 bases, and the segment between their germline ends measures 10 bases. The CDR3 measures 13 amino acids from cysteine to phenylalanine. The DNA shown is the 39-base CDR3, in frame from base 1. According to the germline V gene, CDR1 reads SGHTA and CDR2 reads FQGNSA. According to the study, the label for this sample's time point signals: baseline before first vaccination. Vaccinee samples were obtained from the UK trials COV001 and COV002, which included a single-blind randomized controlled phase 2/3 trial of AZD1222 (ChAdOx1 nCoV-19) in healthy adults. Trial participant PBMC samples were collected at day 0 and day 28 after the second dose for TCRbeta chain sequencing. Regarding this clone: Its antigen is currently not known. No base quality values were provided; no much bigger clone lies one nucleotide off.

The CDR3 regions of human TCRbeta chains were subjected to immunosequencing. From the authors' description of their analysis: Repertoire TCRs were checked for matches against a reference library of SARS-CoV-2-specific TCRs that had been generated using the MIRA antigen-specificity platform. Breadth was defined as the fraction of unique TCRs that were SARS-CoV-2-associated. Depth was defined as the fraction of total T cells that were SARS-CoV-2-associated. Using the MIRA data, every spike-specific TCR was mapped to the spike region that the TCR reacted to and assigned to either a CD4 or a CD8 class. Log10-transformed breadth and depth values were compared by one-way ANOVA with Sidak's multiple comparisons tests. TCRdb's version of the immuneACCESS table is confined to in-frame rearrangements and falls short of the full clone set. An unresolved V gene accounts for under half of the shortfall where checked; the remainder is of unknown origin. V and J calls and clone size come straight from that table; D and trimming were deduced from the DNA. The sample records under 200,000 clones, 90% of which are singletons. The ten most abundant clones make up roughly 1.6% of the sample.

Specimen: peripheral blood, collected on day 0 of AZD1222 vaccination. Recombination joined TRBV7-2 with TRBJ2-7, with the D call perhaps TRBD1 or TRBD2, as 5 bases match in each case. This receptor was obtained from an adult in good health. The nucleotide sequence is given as TGTGCCAGCAGCTCATATGGGGGCTACGAGCAGTACTTC. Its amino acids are CASSSYGGYEQYF.